These 32 T cell receptor beta chains were sequenced from one sample in a study of Tregs in tolerant kidney transplant recipients. TCRdb keeps only in-frame clones here, not all; method: immunoSEQ multiplex PCR. The sample comprises 81,000 or so clones, 91% of which are singletons, and around 1.5% rests with the top ten. Related graft donors supplied nonmyeloablative bone marrow transplants, and mixed chimerism was transient. The sequences come from CD4+ T cells from blood (PBMCs), collected 24 months after the transplant. The origin of the receptors is a human patient who received a combined kidney and bone marrow transplant. Some T cells may trace back to the graft donor.

This rearrangement joins TRBV4-1 to TRBJ2-5; 12 nucleotides line up with TRBD2. CDR1 MGHRA and CDR2 YSYEKL come from the germline V gene. The ends lost 5 bases at V and 4 bases at J; junction bases unmatched: 17. The CDR3 length is 19 residues. Here the CDR3 reads CASSTRGASGGAVRETQYF. The CDR3 coding sequence is TGCGCCAGCAGCACCCGGGGGGCTAGCGGGGGGGCCGTTCGAGAGACCCAGTACTTC.

The chain combines TRBV11-2 with TRBJ2-5; 7 nucleotides line up with TRBD2. The J segment lost 4 bases and the V segment lost 3 bases, leaving 8 bases of the junction unmatched. The CDR3 spans 15 residues. Germline V gene sequence: CDR1 SGHAT, CDR2 FQNNGV. Written as DNA, the CDR3 is TGTGCCAGCAGCTTCGGCGGGAGCCCCAGAGAGACCCAGTACTTC. Translated: CASSFGGSPRETQYF.

This chain joins TRBV7-7 and TRBJ2-5; 13 nucleotides agree with TRBD2. CDR3 length: 16 residues. With V trimmed by 1 base and J by 2 bases, 1 base remained unmatched. Germline V CDR1 and CDR2: SSHAT, FNYEAQ (reference sequence). CDR3 sequence reads: CASSLGLAGGQETQYF. The CDR3 region has the DNA TGTGCCAGCAGCTTAGGACTAGCGGGGGGACAAGAGACCCAGTACTTC.

V and J are TRBV9 and TRBJ2-1; perhaps TRBD2 as D (5 bases). V gave up 3 bases and J gave up 4 bases, with 14 bases separating them. The CDR3 has 15 amino acids. CDR1 and CDR2 (germline): SGDLS, YYNGEE. DNA of the CDR3: TGTGCCAGCAGCGGCGGCGTTCCGGGGTACAATGAGCAGTTCTTC. It is translated as CASSGGVPGYNEQFF.

The chain joins TRBV27 to TRBJ2-7, with 11 bases lining up with TRBD1. The CDR3 totals 17 residues. J lost 3 bases, V lost 6 bases, and 13 bases had no gene match. The V gene's germline CDR1 is MNHEY and CDR2 SMNVEV (reference sequence). CDR3 sequence reads: CASSFGRPGQGDYEQYF. Here the CDR3 DNA reads TGTGCCAGCAGCTTCGGCCGACCGGGACAGGGGGACTACGAGCAGTACTTC.

This rearrangement joins TRBV5-4 to TRBJ2-1; 14 bases agree with TRBD2. This CDR3 region has 17 residues. Germline V gene lookup returns CDR1 SGHNT and CDR2 YYREEE (reference sequence). J was trimmed by 2 bases and V by 4 bases; bases with no gene match: 5. The DNA for the CDR3 is TGTGCCAGCAGCGTCTGGACTAGCGGGGGGCCCTACAATGAGCAGTTCTTC. Protein sequence: CASSVWTSGGPYNEQFF.

This chain links TRBV7-3 with TRBJ2-3, with 11 bases fitting TRBD2. The junction had 5 bases not matched to a gene; V was cut back by 10 bases and J by 5 bases. CDR1 and CDR2 from the germline V gene are SGHTA and FQGTGA. The CDR3 consists of 13 residues. CDR3 sequence: CATGTSGKDTQYF. The CDR3, as DNA: TGTGCCACCGGGACTAGCGGAAAAGATACGCAGTATTTT. Looking up the rest from reference TRBV7-3 and TRBJ2-3 gives the full variable domain: GAGVSQTPSNKVTEKGKYVELRCDPISGHTALYWYRQSLGQGPEFLIYFQGTGAADDSGLPNDRFFAVRPEGSVSTLKIQRTERGDSAVYLCATGTSGKDTQYFGPGTRLTVL.

This clone was counted a single time. The chain has TRBV9 and TRBJ2-3; 15 bases align to TRBD2. V dropped 3 bases and J dropped 3; count of bases not matched to a gene: 14. The CDR3 consists of 20 residues. Germline lookup yields CDR1 SGDLS and CDR2 YYNGEE. The CDR3 region is CASSAHGTSGGYETTDTQYF. DNA of the CDR3: TGTGCCAGCAGCGCCCACGGGACTAGCGGGGGGTACGAAACAACAGATACGCAGTATTTT.

The chain links TRBV25-1 to TRBJ1-4; 9 nucleotides align to TRBD1. Germline loops: CDR1 MGHDK, CDR2 SYGVNS. The junction had 9 bases not matched to a gene; V was cut back by 4 bases and J by 3 bases. CDR3 size: 17 residues. In nucleotides, the CDR3 is TGTGCCAGCAGTGTACTGGGACAGGGTATCGCTAATGAAAAACTGTTTTTT. It specifies CASSVLGQGIANEKLFF.

The chain joins TRBV19 to TRBJ1-2, with D uncertain. The germline gives CDR1 LNHDA, CDR2 SQIVND (reference sequence). Between the trimmed V and J ends, which lost 5 bases and 8 bases, there was a span of 12 bases. The CDR3 spans 12 residues. Here the CDR3 reads CASSYSGGGYTF. The CDR3 bases are TGTGCCAGTAGTTATTCGGGTGGCGGCTACACCTTC. The variable domain in full, completed from reference TRBV19 and TRBJ1-2, reads DGGITQSPKYLFRKEGQNVTLSCEQNLNHDAMYWYRQDPGQGLRLIYYSQIVNDFQKGDIAEGYSVSREKKESFPLTVTSAQKNPTAFYLCASSYSGGGYTFGSGTRLTVV.

This rearrangement joins TRBV10-3 to TRBJ2-2, with TRBD1 identical over 7 bases. CDR3 size: 16 residues. V was clipped by 1 base and J by 6 bases; unmatched bases: 8. CDR1 ENHRY and CDR2 SYGVKD come from the germline V gene. The CDR3 here is CAISELNRGSPGELFF. The CDR3 DNA sequence: TGTGCCATCAGTGAGTTAAACAGGGGTTCGCCCGGGGAGCTGTTTTTT.

For this clone: A junction end diverges from the germline sequence, so it may reflect a read error. Other DNA sequences in this sample translate to the same CDR3. V and J are TRBV7-9 and TRBJ1-6; D gene ambiguous. Germline CDR1 is SEHNR and CDR2 is FQNEAQ (reference sequence). This CDR3 spans 16 amino acids. The CDR3 loop is CASSHPEGSYNSPLHF. CDR3 nucleotides: TGTGCCAGCAGCCACCCGGAGGGCTCTTATAATTCCCCCCTCCACTTT.

The chain combines TRBV5-1 with TRBJ1-6; D is unresolved. The CDR3 spans 15 residues. CDR1 SGHRS and CDR2 YFSETQ come from the germline V gene. Trimming took 1 base from V and 13 from J, leaving 18 bases between them. Here the CDR3 DNA reads TGCGCCAGCAGCTTGTCCCTCGCGGGAGTAAACCCCCTCCACTTT. Protein: CASSLSLAGVNPLHF.

The chain recombines TRBV9 with TRBJ1-1; D not resolved. Germline-derived CDR1 and CDR2 are SGDLS and YYNGEE. V lost 5 bases to trimming and J lost 1 base, with 9 bases between them. CDR3 size: 13 residues. The CDR3 DNA is TGTGCCAGCAGGGAGACTGGGAACACTGAAGCTTTCTTT. Translating gives CASRETGNTEAFF. Together with reference TRBV9 and TRBJ1-1, the CDR3 gives the full variable domain: DSGVTQTPKHLITATGQRVTLRCSPRSGDLSVYWYQQSLDQGLQFLIQYYNGEERAKGNILERFSAQQFPDLHSELNLSSLELGDSALYFCASRETGNTEAFFGQGTRLTVV.

The gene calls are TRBV7-7 and TRBJ2-5; maybe TRBD2 (5 bases). Deletions cut 2 bases from V and 2 bases from J, with 9 bases between. Germline loops: CDR1 SSHAT, CDR2 FNYEAQ (reference sequence). This CDR3 spans 14 amino acids. For the CDR3, the DNA is TGTGCCAGCAGCTTAACGGGATTACAAGAGACCCAGTACTTC. Amino acids: CASSLTGLQETQYF.

This chain connects TRBV27 to TRBJ2-1; a possible D gene is TRBD2 (6 bases). Germline loops: CDR1 MNHEY, CDR2 SMNVEV (reference sequence). This CDR3 spans 13 amino acids. CDR3 amino acids: CGMGGVSHNEQFF. CDR3 coding DNA: TGTGGTATGGGGGGAGTTTCCCACAATGAGCAGTTCTTC.

The chain is built from TRBV14 and TRBJ2-7, with unresolved D. The CDR3 extends over 15 amino acids. Germline CDR1 is SGHDN and CDR2 is FVKESK. The V and J ends lost 4 bases and 0 bases respectively, with 13 bases between them. The CDR3 region is CASSRAMKNSYEQYF. The CDR3 nucleotides are TGTGCCAGCAGCCGCGCGATGAAAAACTCCTACGAGCAGTACTTC.

This clone was counted once. This chain's CDR3 is CASSLGLAGGLDIQYF. The CDR3 bases are TGTGCCAGCAGCTTAGGACTAGCGGGGGGTTTGGACATTCAGTACTTC. This sequence joins TRBV7-2 and TRBJ2-4, with 13 bases that match TRBD2. Per germline, CDR1 SGHTA and CDR2 FQGNSA. CDR3 length: 16 amino acids. Trimming took 1 base from V and 8 from J; bases not matched to a gene: 5.

The chain links TRBV6-6 to TRBJ2-5; TRBD2 might be the D (5 bases). CDR3 size: 14 residues. V was clipped by 0 bases and J by 1 base, with 6 bases between them. Germline CDR1 reads MNHNY; CDR2 reads SVGAGI (reference sequence). CDR3 loop: CASSYSGSQETQYF. The CDR3 DNA reads as TGTGCCAGCAGTTACTCTGGGAGCCAAGAGACCCAGTACTTC.

J is TRBJ2-7 and V is TRBV27, with 13 bases lining up with TRBD2. Trimming removed 3 bases from V and 1 base from J; junction bases left unmatched: 9. Germline V gene data show CDR1 as MNHEY and CDR2 as SMNVEV (reference sequence). The CDR3 has 18 residues. CDR3 in amino acids: CASSFVRTSGRHSYEQYF. CDR3 sequence (DNA): TGTGCCAGCAGTTTTGTTAGGACTAGCGGGAGACATTCCTACGAGCAGTACTTC.

This clone has only one observation. V is TRBV5-1 and J is TRBJ2-2, with D tentatively TRBD1 (6 bases). This CDR3 comprises 16 residues. V was pared by 0 bases and J by 0 bases, with 9 bases between. Germline V gene sequence: CDR1 SGHRS, CDR2 YFSETQ. This CDR3 reads CASSLGGPTNTGELFF. The CDR3 bases are TGCGCCAGCAGCTTGGGGGGGCCGACGAACACCGGGGAGCTGTTTTTT.

The rearrangement joins TRBV6-1 to TRBJ2-3, with 8 bases that match TRBD1. Germline values: CDR1 MNHNS, CDR2 SASEGT. The length of the CDR3 is 13 residues. The ends lost 9 bases at V and 1 base at J; junction bases unmatched: 3. CDR3: CASQGAGTDTQYF. CDR3 bases: TGTGCCAGTCAGGGGGCAGGCACAGATACGCAGTATTTT.

This clone was picked up a small number of times. This rearrangement joins TRBV10-3 to TRBJ1-1; D might be TRBD1 (5 bases). Germline V gives CDR1 ENHRY, CDR2 SYGVKD. This CDR3 comprises 15 residues. Deletions cut 0 bases from V and 1 base from J, with 9 bases between. In nucleotides, the CDR3 is TGTGCCATCAGTGAGTCGAGACAGCAGAACACTGAAGCTTTCTTT. This sequence encodes CAISESRQQNTEAFF.

The rearrangement uses TRBV18 and TRBJ2-5; TRBD1 matches 8 bases. The CDR3 spans 13 residues. Per the germline V gene, CDR1 is KGHSH and CDR2 is LQKENI. Losses at the gene ends were 6 bases for V and 9 bases for J; bases not matched to a gene: 9. The CDR3 spells CASSPRGQGAQYF. In nucleotides, the CDR3 is TGTGCCAGCTCGCCCAGGGGGCAGGGGGCCCAGTACTTC.

V usage is TRBV18 and J usage is TRBJ2-7; 8 bases map to TRBD1. In germline, CDR1 is KGHSH, CDR2 LQKENI. With V trimmed by 3 bases and J by 3 bases, 22 bases remained unmatched. This CDR3 has 20 residues. CDR3 in amino acids: CASSPPPAGTGHSRIYEQYF. The CDR3 DNA reads TGTGCCAGCTCACCTCCACCTGCCGGGACAGGCCATTCACGAATCTACGAGCAGTACTTC.

The V and J genes are TRBV5-4 and TRBJ1-2, with D maybe TRBD1 (5 bases). This CDR3 comprises 15 residues. V was trimmed by 0 bases and J by 3 bases, leaving 12 bases between them. Germline loops: CDR1 SGHNT, CDR2 YYREEE (reference sequence). CDR3 residues: CASSLGSRVDYGYTF. CDR3 DNA sequence: TGTGCCAGCAGCTTGGGGTCCAGGGTGGACTATGGCTACACCTTC.

The chain couples TRBV4-3 to TRBJ2-7, with D possibly matching TRBD1 (6 bases). Germline V CDR1 and CDR2: LGHNA, YSLEER. The CDR3 consists of 17 residues. V lost 0 bases to trimming and J lost 1 base, with 16 bases between them. The DNA of the CDR3 is TGCGCCAGCAGCCAAGATTTTAATGCAGGGGCATCCTACGAGCAGTACTTC. Protein product: CASSQDFNAGASYEQYF.

The chain recombines TRBV15 with TRBJ2-1; D unresolved. V dropped 0 bases and J dropped 8 bases, with 5 bases sitting between them. CDR3 length: 12 residues. In germline, CDR1 is LNHNV, CDR2 YYDKDF (reference sequence). The DNA for the CDR3 is TGTGCCACCAGCAGAGATGAGCATGAGCAGTTCTTC. Its protein is CATSRDEHEQFF.

The chain joins TRBV28 to TRBJ1-2; 7 bases line up with TRBD1. Germline V lookup: CDR1 MDHEN, CDR2 SYDVKM. This CDR3 has 14 amino acids. V dropped 3 bases and J dropped 6; count of bases not matched to a gene: 7. CDR3 loop: CASSFLRGVHGYTF. The DNA of the CDR3 is TGTGCCAGCAGTTTCCTCAGGGGGGTACATGGCTACACCTTC.

This clone was counted between two and nine times. This chain links TRBV5-6 with TRBJ2-5; TRBD2 agrees at 11 bases. Trimming cost V 3 bases and J 0 bases; bases outside gene matches: 10. CDR3 length equals 18 residues. In germline, CDR1 is SGHDT, CDR2 YYEEEE. The CDR3 bases are TGTGCCAGCAGCTCCCCCTGGGGACTAGCGGAGTACCAAGAGACCCAGTACTTC. This encodes CASSSPWGLAEYQETQYF. The variable domain in full, completed from reference TRBV5-6 and TRBJ2-5, reads DAGVTQSPTHLIKTRGQQVTLRCSPKSGHDTVSWYQQALGQGPQFIFQYYEEEERQRGNFPDRFSGHQFPNYSSELNVNALLLGDSALYLCASSSPWGLAEYQETQYFGPGTRLLVL.

This clone was recorded only once. V gene TRBV9 combines with J gene TRBJ2-3; 8 nucleotides match TRBD2. The CDR3 contains 16 residues. Per germline, CDR1 SGDLS and CDR2 YYNGEE. The V gene end was trimmed by 2 bases and the J gene end by 0 bases; junction bases not matched to a gene: 5. Here the CDR3 reads CASSVTAGVSTDTQYF. DNA for the CDR3: TGTGCCAGCAGCGTTACAGCGGGAGTAAGCACAGATACGCAGTATTTT.

The chain is built from TRBV5-4 and TRBJ2-1; TRBD2 might be the D (6 bases). Germline V gene sequence: CDR1 SGHNT, CDR2 YYREEE (reference sequence). The CDR3 covers 15 residues. Trimming removed 4 bases at V and 4 bases at J, with 15 bases between. CDR3 in DNA: TGTGCCAGCAGCCAGAGGCGGGGTAATTACAATGAGCAGTTCTTC. The encoded protein is CASSQRRGNYNEQFF.